This TCR beta chain was found in a study of long-term antiretroviral therapy in people with HIV. Runs used v3.0 of the immunoSEQ assay and were done at survey level. The data were produced by immunoSEQ multiplex PCR, yet TCRdb's version contains in-frame clones alone and is incomplete. The sample yields some 17,000 clones, 76% seen once. With 0 bases removed from V and 3 bases from J, the gap between germline ends came to 18 bases. This CDR3 spans 17 amino acids. In germline, CDR1 is SGHNT, CDR2 YYREEE (reference sequence). This sample comprised unsorted PBMCs, obtained approximately 2.5 years before starting antiretroviral therapy. J is TRBJ1-1 and V is TRBV5-4, with D perhaps matching TRBD1 (5 bases). The receptor was isolated from a woman in her 50s with HIV. The CDR3 DNA reads as TGTGCCAGCAGCTTGGAGCCTCGGGGGGTCGTTGACACTGAAGCTTTCTTT. It specifies CASSLEPRGVVDTEAFF.